This passage covers 27 T cell receptor beta chains from one sample sequenced in a study of PD-L1 blockade in urothelial cancer. The table came from immunoSEQ multiplex PCR; TCRdb's copy has only in-frame clones and leaves some out. The sample records 15,000 to 20,000 clones, roughly 87% being singletons. Sequenced here: PBMCs, sampled around atezolizumab (anti-PD-L1) treatment. The receptor source for this set is a man aged 50-59 years with urothelial cancer.

The chain has TRBV6-6 and TRBJ1-1, with D unclear. The V gene's germline CDR1 is MNHNY and CDR2 SVGAGI (reference sequence). CDR3 length: 13 residues. Trimming took 3 bases from V and 5 from J, leaving 10 bases between them. The CDR3 sequence: CASSYRGRTEAFF. CDR3 bases: TGTGCCAGCAGTTATCGGGGAAGGACTGAAGCTTTCTTT.

This chain links TRBV5-1 with TRBJ2-3; 10 bases align to TRBD2. Germline V gene lookup returns CDR1 SGHRS and CDR2 YFSETQ. CDR3 length: 15 amino acids. Germline trimming cut 4 bases from V and 6 bases from J; bases unmatched to any gene: 8. The CDR3 loop reads CASSGRLAGGDTQYF. The DNA for the CDR3 is TGCGCCAGCAGCGGGCGGTTAGCGGGGGGTGATACGCAGTATTTT. Full variable domain (remainder filled in from reference TRBV5-1 and TRBJ2-3): KAGVTQTPRYLIKTRGQQVTLSCSPISGHRSVSWYQQTPGQGLQFLFEYFSETQRNKGNFPGRFSGRQFSNSRSEMNVSTLELGDSALYLCASSGRLAGGDTQYFGPGTRLTVL.

V gene TRBV5-1 combines with J gene TRBJ2-7, with 9 bases lining up with TRBD1. V lost 3 bases and J lost 5; bases outside the gene matches: 3. The CDR3 loop spans 13 amino acids. Per the germline V gene, CDR1 is SGHRS and CDR2 is YFSETQ. The CDR3 DNA sequence: TGCGCCAGCAGCTACCGGACAGGGGACGAGCAGTACTTC. This gives the protein CASSYRTGDEQYF.

This sequence joins TRBV10-3 and TRBJ1-1; D gene ambiguous. The V end lost 10 bases, the J end lost 5 bases, and 14 bases lay between the germline ends. CDR3 length equals 12 residues. Germline CDR1 ENHRY, CDR2 SYGVKD. CDR3: CATAYRGTEAFF. DNA of the CDR3: TGTGCCACTGCATACCGGGGTACTGAAGCTTTCTTT.

CDR3 nucleotide sequence: TGTGCCAGTAGTATTCTCGCAGGGGGGCTCAAAAACATTCAGTACTTC. This codes for CASSILAGGLKNIQYF. The rearrangement links TRBV19 to TRBJ2-4, with D possibly TRBD1 on 7 matching bases. Between the trimmed V and J ends, which lost 3 bases and 3 bases, there was a span of 15 bases. The CDR3 runs to 16 residues. Germline-derived CDR1 and CDR2 are LNHDA and SQIVND (reference sequence).

The gene calls are TRBV12-5 and TRBJ1-2; D possibly corresponds to TRBD1 (6 bases). The V end lost 7 bases, the J end lost 8 bases, and 20 bases lay between the germline ends. This CDR3 contains 14 residues. Germline CDR1 and CDR2: LGHNT and FRNRAP. Written as DNA, the CDR3 is TGTGCTAGTGCCCAAGGGGGGGCGGGGGAAGGCTACACCTTC. It yields the protein CASAQGGAGEGYTF.

The chain recombines TRBV7-8 with TRBJ1-1, with unresolved D. Between the trimmed V and J ends, which lost 1 base and 1 base, there was a span of 4 bases. The germline gives CDR1 SGHVS, CDR2 FQNEAQ. The CDR3 sequence is 13 residues long. CDR3 in amino acids: CASSLGENTEAFF. CDR3 DNA: TGTGCCAGCAGCTTAGGAGAGAACACTGAAGCTTTCTTT.

J is TRBJ2-2 and V is TRBV30; no clear D. The ends were cut back, 2 bases at V and 7 bases at J, with 17 bases in the middle. The germline gives CDR1 GTSNPN, CDR2 SVGIG (reference sequence). The CDR3 consists of 15 residues. CDR3 residues: CAWSNLGLSGGELFF. CDR3 in DNA: TGTGCCTGGAGTAATCTAGGTTTATCGGGCGGGGAGCTGTTTTTT.

This chain connects TRBV5-1 to TRBJ2-7; 12 bases map to TRBD2. From germline, CDR1 is SGHRS and CDR2 YFSETQ. The CDR3 consists of 17 residues. V trimming: 5 bases; J trimming: 0 bases; junction bases outside the gene matches: 9. The chain's CDR3 is CASSFGLAGMSSYEQYF. The CDR3 bases are TGCGCCAGCAGTTTTGGACTAGCGGGGATGAGCTCCTACGAGCAGTACTTC.

The chain joins TRBV18 to TRBJ1-5; a weak D match, TRBD1 (6 bases). V gave up 4 bases and J gave up 5 bases, with 15 bases separating them. CDR3 length: 15 amino acids. The germline V gene encodes CDR1 KGHSH and CDR2 LQKENI. The chain's CDR3 is CASSHTGRPDQPQHF. The DNA for the CDR3 is TGTGCCAGCTCACACACAGGGCGTCCCGATCAGCCCCAGCATTTT.

This clone has a single count. The chain has TRBV11-3 and TRBJ2-3; 7 bases are a match to TRBD2. With 5 bases clipped from V and 4 bases from J, the junction kept 9 bases outside the gene matches. The length of the CDR3 is 15 residues. CDR1 is SGHNT, CDR2 YENEEA, per germline. The CDR3 coding sequence is TGTGCCAGCAGCCTTAGAGGGAGGGCCTCAGATACGCAGTATTTT. Protein product: CASSLRGRASDTQYF.

The chain combines TRBV6-5 with TRBJ2-7, with TRBD1 matching over 10 bases. CDR1 and CDR2 from the germline V gene are MNHEY and SVGAGI. The CDR3 contains 15 residues. V was clipped by 8 bases and J by 4 bases; unmatched bases: 11. CDR3 protein: CASWSRTGGPYEQYF. Here the CDR3 DNA reads TGTGCCAGCTGGTCTAGGACAGGGGGGCCGTACGAGCAGTACTTC.

The genes are TRBV6-1 and TRBJ1-2; D not resolved. Germline V CDR1 and CDR2: MNHNS, SASEGT. V was pared by 4 bases and J by 7 bases, with 4 bases between. This CDR3 has 10 amino acids. This chain's CDR3 is CASSAIGYTF. The DNA for the CDR3 is TGTGCCAGCAGTGCAATTGGCTACACCTTC.

V and J are TRBV6-1 and TRBJ1-1; D not certain. The V end was cut by 0 bases, the J end by 0 bases, with 20 bases between. Per the germline V gene, CDR1 is MNHNS and CDR2 is SASEGT. This CDR3 contains 19 residues. Written as DNA, the CDR3 is TGTGCCAGCAGTGAAGCGCGTGGAGGGTTTACCTTCATGAACACTGAAGCTTTCTTT. It encodes CASSEARGGFTFMNTEAFF.

The chain employs TRBV7-8 and TRBJ2-5, with D possibly TRBD2 on 6 matching bases. V lost 4 bases and J lost 3, with 12 bases in between. CDR3 length: 14 amino acids. Per germline, CDR1 SGHVS and CDR2 FQNEAQ. Here the CDR3 reads CASSYTRGKETQYF. The CDR3, as DNA: TGTGCCAGCAGCTACACTCGGGGGAAAGAGACCCAGTACTTC.

This clone was observed once. This chain joins TRBV2 and TRBJ2-7; D may be TRBD1 (6 bases). Germline lookup yields CDR1 SNHLY and CDR2 FYNNEI. The CDR3 totals 12 residues. V shed 6 bases and J shed 11 bases, with 17 bases lying between them. This chain's CDR3 is CASREQGKEEYF. CDR3 bases: TGTGCCAGCAGAGAACAGGGAAAGGAAGAGTACTTC.

The genes are TRBV23-1 and TRBJ2-4; 10 bases line up with TRBD2. TRBV23-1 is an open reading frame, and its role is uncertain. There are 18 residues in the CDR3. Trimming at V came to 4 bases and at J to 1 base, leaving 10 bases not matched to a gene. CDR3 residues: CASSLTSGPRGAKNIQYF. Written as DNA, the CDR3 is TGCGCCAGCAGTCTGACTAGCGGGCCCAGAGGGGCCAAAAACATTCAGTACTTC.

The CDR3: CAWNIGGGRTEAFF. The CDR3, as DNA: TGTGCCTGGAATATAGGAGGGGGCCGGACTGAAGCTTTCTTT. This rearrangement joins TRBV30 to TRBJ1-1, with TRBD1 identical over 7 bases. V lost 4 bases and J lost 5; bases outside the gene matches: 10. CDR1 and CDR2 from the germline V gene are GTSNPN and SVGIG (reference sequence). This CDR3 has 14 amino acids.

The V gene is TRBV28, the J gene TRBJ2-7; the match to TRBD1 covers 7 bases. This CDR3 spans 13 amino acids. CDR1 and CDR2 (germline): MDHEN, SYDVKM. With 3 bases clipped from V and 4 bases from J, the junction kept 3 bases outside the gene matches. The CDR3 bases are TGTGCCAGCAGTTTTGGGACAGATTACGAGCAGTACTTC. Protein: CASSFGTDYEQYF.

V usage is TRBV5-6 and J usage is TRBJ2-1; 13 bases line up with TRBD2. The CDR3 length is 17 residues. V lost 4 bases to trimming and J lost 4 bases; unmatched junction nucleotides: 8. Germline V CDR1 and CDR2: SGHDT, YYEEEE. In nucleotides, the CDR3 is TGTGCCAGCAGCGCACTACTAGCGGGAGGGCAGTACAATGAGCAGTTCTTC. Translation gives CASSALLAGGQYNEQFF.

The rearrangement joins TRBV7-8 to TRBJ2-5; unclear D gene. Trimming shortened V by 4 bases and J by 6 bases, and 9 bases separated the two germline ends. CDR3 length equals 12 residues. CDR1 and CDR2 from the germline V gene are SGHVS and FQNEAQ. The CDR3 region is CASSSLFKTQYF. CDR3 coding DNA: TGTGCCAGCAGCTCCCTCTTTAAGACCCAGTACTTC.

The chain couples TRBV29-1 to TRBJ2-3, with TRBD2 identical over 8 bases. The V and J ends lost 7 bases and 0 bases, in that order; junction bases with no gene match: 9. The V gene's germline CDR1 is SQVTM and CDR2 ANQGSEA. CDR3 length equals 15 residues. The CDR3 DNA sequence: TGCAGCGCTAGAACGGCGGGGGGCAGCACAGATACGCAGTATTTT. This encodes CSARTAGGSTDTQYF.

CDR3 DNA: TGTGCCAGCAGGGGGACAGACTTGAACACTGAAGCTTTCTTT. Translating gives CASRGTDLNTEAFF. V is TRBV6-4 and J is TRBJ1-1; 7 bases match TRBD1. This CDR3 spans 14 amino acids. V was pared by 6 bases and J by 0 bases, with 4 bases of the junction left unmatched. Germline loops: CDR1 MRHNA, CDR2 SNTAGT.

V is TRBV7-6 and J is TRBJ2-7; 8 bases line up with TRBD1. CDR3 length equals 13 residues. In germline, CDR1 is SGHVS, CDR2 FNYEAQ. J was trimmed by 12 bases and V by 2 bases; bases with no gene match: 9. The CDR3 protein is CASSLNTGGLSYF. CDR3 DNA: TGTGCCAGCAGCTTAAATACAGGGGGTCTGTCGTACTTC.

The J gene is TRBJ1-5, the V gene TRBV19, with TRBD1 identical over 7 bases. The CDR3 totals 14 residues. CDR1 and CDR2 (germline): LNHDA, SQIVND (reference sequence). Here the CDR3 reads CVTSGGKGNQPQHF. The CDR3 DNA is TGTGTCACCTCAGGGGGTAAGGGCAATCAGCCCCAGCATTTT.

J is TRBJ2-7 and V is TRBV7-8; 9 bases map to TRBD2. The CDR3 is 16 residues long. J gave up 9 bases and V 5 bases, and 17 bases lay outside the gene matches. The V gene's germline CDR1 is SGHVS and CDR2 FQNEAQ. CDR3 amino acids: CASSPSPSGAGWGQYF. The CDR3 nucleotides are TGTGCCAGCAGCCCGAGCCCTAGCGGGGCAGGGTGGGGGCAGTACTTC.

J is TRBJ2-2 and V is TRBV27; 11 nucleotides align to TRBD2. Germline loops: CDR1 MNHEY, CDR2 SMNVEV (reference sequence). The J segment lost 0 bases and the V segment lost 6 bases, leaving 6 bases of the junction unmatched. This CDR3 comprises 17 residues. The CDR3 loop reads CASSGTSGLANTGELFF. CDR3 sequence (DNA): TGTGCCAGCAGCGGGACTAGCGGACTCGCGAACACCGGGGAGCTGTTTTTT.